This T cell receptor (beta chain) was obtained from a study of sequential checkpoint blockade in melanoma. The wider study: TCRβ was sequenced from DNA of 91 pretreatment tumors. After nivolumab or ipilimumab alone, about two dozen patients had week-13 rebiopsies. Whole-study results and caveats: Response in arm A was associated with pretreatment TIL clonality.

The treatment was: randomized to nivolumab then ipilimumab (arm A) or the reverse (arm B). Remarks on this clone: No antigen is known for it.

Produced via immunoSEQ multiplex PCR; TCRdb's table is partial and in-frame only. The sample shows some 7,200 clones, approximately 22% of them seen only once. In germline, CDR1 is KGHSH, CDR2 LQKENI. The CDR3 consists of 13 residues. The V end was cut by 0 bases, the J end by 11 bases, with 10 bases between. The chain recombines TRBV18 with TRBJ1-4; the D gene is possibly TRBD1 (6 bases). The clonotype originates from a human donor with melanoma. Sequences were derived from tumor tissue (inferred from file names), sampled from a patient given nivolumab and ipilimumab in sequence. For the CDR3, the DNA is TGTGCCAGCTCACCACCGTCAAGGGGGAAACTGTTTTTT. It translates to CASSPPSRGKLFF.